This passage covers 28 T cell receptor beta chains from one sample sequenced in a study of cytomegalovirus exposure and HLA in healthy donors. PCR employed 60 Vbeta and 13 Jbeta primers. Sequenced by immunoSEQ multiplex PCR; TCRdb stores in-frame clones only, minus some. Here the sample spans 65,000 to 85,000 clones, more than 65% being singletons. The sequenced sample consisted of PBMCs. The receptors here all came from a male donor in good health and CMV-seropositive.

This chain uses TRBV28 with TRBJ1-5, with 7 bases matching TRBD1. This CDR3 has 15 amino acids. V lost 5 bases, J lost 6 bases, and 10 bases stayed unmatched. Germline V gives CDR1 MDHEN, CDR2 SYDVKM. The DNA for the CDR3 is TGTGCCAGCAGTAGTAGGGGGCTGGGGGGTCAGCCCCAGCATTTT. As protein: CASSSRGLGGQPQHF.

The CDR3 region is CASSHHTGTYNSPLHF. CDR3 sequence (DNA): TGTGCCAGCAGCCACCATACAGGGACCTATAATTCACCCCTCCACTTT. V gene TRBV11-2 combines with J gene TRBJ1-6, with D possibly matching TRBD1 (6 bases). Germline lookup yields CDR1 SGHAT and CDR2 FQNNGV. Deletions cut 5 bases from V and 2 bases from J, with 13 bases between. This CDR3 spans 16 amino acids. Together with reference TRBV11-2 and TRBJ1-6, the CDR3 gives the full variable domain: EAGVAQSPRYKIIEKRQSVAFWCNPISGHATLYWYQQILGQGPKLLIQFQNNGVVDDSQLPKDRFSAERLKGVDSTLKIQPAKLEDSAVYLCASSHHTGTYNSPLHFGNGTRLTVT.

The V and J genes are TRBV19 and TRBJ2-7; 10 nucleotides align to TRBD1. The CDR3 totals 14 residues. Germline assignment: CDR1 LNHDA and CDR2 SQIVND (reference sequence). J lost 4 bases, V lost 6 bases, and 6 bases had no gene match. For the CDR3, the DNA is TGTGCCAGTAGCATACCGGGACAGGGGTACGAGCAGTACTTC. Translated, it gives CASSIPGQGYEQYF.

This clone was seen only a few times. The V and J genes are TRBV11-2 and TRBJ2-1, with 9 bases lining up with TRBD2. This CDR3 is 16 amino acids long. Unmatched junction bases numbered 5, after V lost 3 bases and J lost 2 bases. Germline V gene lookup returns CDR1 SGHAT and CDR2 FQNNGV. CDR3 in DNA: TGTGCCAGCAGCTTTTATCTAGCGGGGACCTACAATGAGCAGTTCTTC. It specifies CASSFYLAGTYNEQFF.

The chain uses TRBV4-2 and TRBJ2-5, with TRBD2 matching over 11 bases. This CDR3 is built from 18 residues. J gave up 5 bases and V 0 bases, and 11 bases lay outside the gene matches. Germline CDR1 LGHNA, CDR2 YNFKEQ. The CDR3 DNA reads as TGTGCCAGCAGCCAAGATAGAGGGCTAGCGGGGGGTAGGGAGACCCAGTACTTC. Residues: CASSQDRGLAGGRETQYF.

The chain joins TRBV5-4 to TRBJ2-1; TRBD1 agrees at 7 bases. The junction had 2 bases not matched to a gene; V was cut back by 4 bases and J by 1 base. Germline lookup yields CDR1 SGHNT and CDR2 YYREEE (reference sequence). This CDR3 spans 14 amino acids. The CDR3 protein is CASSRDSSYNEQFF. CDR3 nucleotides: TGTGCCAGCAGCCGGGACAGTTCCTACAATGAGCAGTTCTTC.

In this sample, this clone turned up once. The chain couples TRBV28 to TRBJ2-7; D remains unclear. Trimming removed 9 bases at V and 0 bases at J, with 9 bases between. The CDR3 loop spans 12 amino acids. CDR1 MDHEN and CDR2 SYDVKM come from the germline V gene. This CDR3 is CASIGASYEQYF. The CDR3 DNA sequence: TGTGCCAGTATCGGAGCCTCCTACGAGCAGTACTTC.

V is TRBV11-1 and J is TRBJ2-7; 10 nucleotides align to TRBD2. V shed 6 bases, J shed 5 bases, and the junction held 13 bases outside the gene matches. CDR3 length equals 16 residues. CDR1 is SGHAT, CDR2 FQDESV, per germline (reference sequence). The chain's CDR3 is CASSPIAGGSFDEQYF. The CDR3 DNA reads TGTGCCAGCAGTCCTATAGCGGGAGGCTCATTTGACGAGCAGTACTTC.

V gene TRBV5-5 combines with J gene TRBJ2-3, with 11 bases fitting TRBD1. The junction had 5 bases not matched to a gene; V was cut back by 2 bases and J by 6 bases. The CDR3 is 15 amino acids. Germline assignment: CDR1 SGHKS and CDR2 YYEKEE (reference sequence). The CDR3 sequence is CASSLGQGAYDTQYF. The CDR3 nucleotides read TGTGCCAGCAGCTTAGGACAGGGGGCATATGATACGCAGTATTTT.

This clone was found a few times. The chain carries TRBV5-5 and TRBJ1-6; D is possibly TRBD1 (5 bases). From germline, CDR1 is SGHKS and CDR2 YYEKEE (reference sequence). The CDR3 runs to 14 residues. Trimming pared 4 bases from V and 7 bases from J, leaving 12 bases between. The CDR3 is CASSARDGNSPLHF. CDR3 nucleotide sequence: TGTGCCAGCAGCGCGCGGGACGGAAATTCACCCCTCCACTTT.

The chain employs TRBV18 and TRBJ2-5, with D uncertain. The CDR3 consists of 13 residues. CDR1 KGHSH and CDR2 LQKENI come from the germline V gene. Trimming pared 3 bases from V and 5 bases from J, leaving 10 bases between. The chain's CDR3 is CASSPEFGETQYF. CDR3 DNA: TGTGCCAGCTCACCGGAGTTTGGCGAGACCCAGTACTTC. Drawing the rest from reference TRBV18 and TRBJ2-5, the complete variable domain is NAGVMQNPRHLVRRRGQEARLRCSPMKGHSHVYWYRQLPEEGLKFMVYLQKENIIDESGMPKERFSAEFPKEGPSILRIQQVVRGDSAAYFCASSPEFGETQYFGPGTRLLVL.

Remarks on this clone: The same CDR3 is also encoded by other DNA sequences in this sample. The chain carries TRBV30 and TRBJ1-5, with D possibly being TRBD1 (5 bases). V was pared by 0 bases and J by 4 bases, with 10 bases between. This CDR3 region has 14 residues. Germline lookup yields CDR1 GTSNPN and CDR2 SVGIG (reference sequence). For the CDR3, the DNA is TGTGCCTGGAGTGTAGGCGGGGGGAATCAGCCCCAGCATTTT. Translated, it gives CAWSVGGGNQPQHF.

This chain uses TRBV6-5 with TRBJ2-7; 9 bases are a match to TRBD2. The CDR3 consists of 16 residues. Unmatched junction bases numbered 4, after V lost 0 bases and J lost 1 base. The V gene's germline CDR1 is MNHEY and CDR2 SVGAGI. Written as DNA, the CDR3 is TGTGCCAGCAGTTACTCGCCTAGCGGGATTTCCTACGAGCAGTACTTC. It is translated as CASSYSPSGISYEQYF.

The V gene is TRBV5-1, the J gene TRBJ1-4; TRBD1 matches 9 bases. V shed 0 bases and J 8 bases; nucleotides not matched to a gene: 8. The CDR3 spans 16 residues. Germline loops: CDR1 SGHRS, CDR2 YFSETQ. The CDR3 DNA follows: TGCGCCAGCAGCTTGGCCCCACAGGGGGCAAACGAAAAACTGTTTTTT. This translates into CASSLAPQGANEKLFF.

CDR3 sequence: CASRPHGGFAEAFF. The CDR3 DNA follows: TGTGCCAGCAGGCCACATGGGGGGTTTGCTGAAGCTTTCTTT. The V gene is TRBV6-5, the J gene TRBJ1-1; TRBD1 is a possible D gene (5 bases). This CDR3 comprises 14 residues. Between the trimmed V and J ends, which lost 6 bases and 6 bases, there was a span of 17 bases. The V gene's germline CDR1 is MNHEY and CDR2 SVGAGI.

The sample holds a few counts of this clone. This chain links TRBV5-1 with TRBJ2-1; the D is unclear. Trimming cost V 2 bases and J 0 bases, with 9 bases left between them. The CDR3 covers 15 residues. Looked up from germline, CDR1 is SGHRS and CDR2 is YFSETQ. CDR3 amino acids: CASSLNLGSYNEQFF. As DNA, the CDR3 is TGCGCCAGCAGCTTAAACCTAGGCTCCTACAATGAGCAGTTCTTC.

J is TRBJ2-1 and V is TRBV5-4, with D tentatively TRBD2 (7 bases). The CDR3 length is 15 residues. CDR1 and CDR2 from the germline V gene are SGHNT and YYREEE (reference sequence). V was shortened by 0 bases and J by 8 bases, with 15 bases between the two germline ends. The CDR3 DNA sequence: TGTGCCAGCAGCTTGGTGGGGGGGCCGTTTGATGAGCAGTTCTTC. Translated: CASSLVGGPFDEQFF.

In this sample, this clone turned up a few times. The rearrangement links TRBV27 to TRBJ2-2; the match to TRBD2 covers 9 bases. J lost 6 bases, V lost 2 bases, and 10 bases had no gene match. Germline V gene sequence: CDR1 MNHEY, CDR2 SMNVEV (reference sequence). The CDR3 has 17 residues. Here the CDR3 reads CASSLLLAGGRSGELFF. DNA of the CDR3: TGTGCCAGCAGTTTACTTTTGGCGGGGGGGCGGTCCGGGGAGCTGTTTTTT.

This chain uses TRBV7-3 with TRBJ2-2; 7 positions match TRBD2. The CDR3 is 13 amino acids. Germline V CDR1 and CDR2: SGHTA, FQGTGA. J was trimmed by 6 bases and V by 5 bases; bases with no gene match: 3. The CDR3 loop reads CASSRTRSGELFF. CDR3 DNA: TGTGCCAGCAGCCGGACTAGATCCGGGGAGCTGTTTTTT.

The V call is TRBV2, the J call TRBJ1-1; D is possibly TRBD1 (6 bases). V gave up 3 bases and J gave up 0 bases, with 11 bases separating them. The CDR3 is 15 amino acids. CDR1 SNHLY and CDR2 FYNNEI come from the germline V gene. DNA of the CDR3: TGTGCCAGCAGTGACGACAGGACCATGAACACTGAAGCTTTCTTT. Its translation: CASSDDRTMNTEAFF.

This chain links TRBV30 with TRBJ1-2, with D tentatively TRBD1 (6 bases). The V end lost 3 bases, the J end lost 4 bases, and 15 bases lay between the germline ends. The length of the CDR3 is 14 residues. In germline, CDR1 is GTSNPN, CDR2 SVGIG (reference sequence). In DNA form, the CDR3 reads TGTGCCTGGAGACGGGGTGGGGGGGCCTATGGCTACACCTTC. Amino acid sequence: CAWRRGGGAYGYTF.

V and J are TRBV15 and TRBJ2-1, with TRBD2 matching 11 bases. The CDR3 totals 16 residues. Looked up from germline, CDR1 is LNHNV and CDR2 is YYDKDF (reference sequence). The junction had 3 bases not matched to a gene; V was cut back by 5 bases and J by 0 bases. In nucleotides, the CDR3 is TGTGCCACCAGCCAAGGACTAGCGGGCTCCTACAATGAGCAGTTCTTC. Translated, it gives CATSQGLAGSYNEQFF.

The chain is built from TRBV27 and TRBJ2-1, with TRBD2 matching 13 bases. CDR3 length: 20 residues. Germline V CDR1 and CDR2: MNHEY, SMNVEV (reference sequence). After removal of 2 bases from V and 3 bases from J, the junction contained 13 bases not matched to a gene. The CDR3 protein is CASSLEAGTSGTGYYNEQFF. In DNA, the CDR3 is TGTGCCAGCAGTTTAGAAGCCGGGACTAGCGGGACAGGGTACTACAATGAGCAGTTCTTC.

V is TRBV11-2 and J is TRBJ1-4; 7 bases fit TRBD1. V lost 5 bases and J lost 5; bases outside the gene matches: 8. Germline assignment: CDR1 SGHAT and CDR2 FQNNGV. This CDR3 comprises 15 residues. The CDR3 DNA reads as TGTGCCAGCAGCCACAACAGGGGTCCGAATGAAAAACTGTTTTTT. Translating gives CASSHNRGPNEKLFF.

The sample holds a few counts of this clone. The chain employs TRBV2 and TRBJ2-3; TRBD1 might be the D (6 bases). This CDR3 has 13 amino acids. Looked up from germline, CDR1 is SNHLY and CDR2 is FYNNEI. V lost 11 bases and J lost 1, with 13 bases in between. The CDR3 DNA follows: TGTGCCGAGGGGGACGCGGGCACAGATACGCAGTATTTT. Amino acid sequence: CAEGDAGTDTQYF. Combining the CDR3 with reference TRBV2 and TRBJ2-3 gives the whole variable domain EPEVTQTPSHQVTQMGQEVILRCVPISNHLYFYWYRQILGQKVEFLVSFYNNEISEKSEIFDDQFSVERPDGSNFTLKIRSTKLEDSAMYFCAEGDAGTDTQYFGPGTRLTVL.

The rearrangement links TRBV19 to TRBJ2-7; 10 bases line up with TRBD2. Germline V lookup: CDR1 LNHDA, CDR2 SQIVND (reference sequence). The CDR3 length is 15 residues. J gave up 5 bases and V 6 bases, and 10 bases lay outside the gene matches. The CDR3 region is CASRKLAGPLNEQYF. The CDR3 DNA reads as TGTGCCAGTAGAAAACTAGCGGGGCCCCTTAACGAGCAGTACTTC.

CDR3 sequence: CSVAPGYTF. CDR3 coding DNA: TGCAGCGTTGCCCCGGGCTACACCTTC. The chain is built from TRBV29-1 and TRBJ1-2; D is unclear. V dropped 4 bases and J dropped 8 bases, with 5 bases sitting between them. CDR3 length equals 9 residues. Germline loops: CDR1 SQVTM, CDR2 ANQGSEA.

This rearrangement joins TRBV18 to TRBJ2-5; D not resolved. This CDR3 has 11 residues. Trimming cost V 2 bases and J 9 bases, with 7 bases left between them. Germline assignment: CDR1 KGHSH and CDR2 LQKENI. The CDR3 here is CASSPESAQYF. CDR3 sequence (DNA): TGTGCCAGCTCACCAGAATCGGCCCAGTACTTC.